The rows below give T cell receptor beta chains drawn from one sample of a study of T cells expressing NK-cell markers. From the 5' RACE reads, TCRdb lists one entry per CDR3 protein and no DNA. The sample table sets out 550,000 to 600,000 distinct CDR3 sequences. The specimen sequenced was blood T cells: a sorted CD56 or NKG2C T cell subset, CD4+ or CD8+ T cells, or bulk PBMC T cells (not recorded which). The source of these receptors is a man younger than 30 in good health. Both conserved end residues are part of each CDR3. The order of the fields is CDR3 protein, V gene, J gene.

CASSIRDRGYTQYF	TRBV12-3/TRBV12-4	TRBJ2-3
CASSVEEGNTDTQYF	TRBV9	TRBJ2-3
CASSEGHFSGNTIYF	TRBV6-1	TRBJ1-3
CASSDEIRDEQFF	TRBV5-5	TRBJ2-1
CAISEGAGLAYNEQFF	TRBV10-3	TRBJ2-1
CASSQSLAGGSTDTQYF	TRBV4-3	TRBJ2-3
CSVEPLTAGNTIYF	TRBV29-1	TRBJ1-3
CASSVGEGASNQPQHF	TRBV9	TRBJ1-5
CASSSRRTSEGVTQYF	TRBV12-3/TRBV12-4	TRBJ2-5
CSARLAGEEVGNIQYF	TRBV20-1	TRBJ2-4
CAISPKGLAGGIYNEQFF	TRBV10-3	TRBJ2-1
CSARLLAGKEYNEQFF	TRBV20-1	TRBJ2-1
CSASISSGEQYF	TRBV20-1	TRBJ2-7
CATSDFGGPGQFF	TRBV24-1	TRBJ2-1
CASSQVGQQYF	TRBV3-1	TRBJ2-7
CASNAQGSGNTIYF	TRBV3-1	TRBJ1-3
CASSGGGGGYNEQFF	TRBV9	TRBJ2-1
CASRPSGIGSEQFF	TRBV12-3/TRBV12-4	TRBJ2-1
CASSLGTSGSKNIQYF	TRBV7-2	TRBJ2-4
CASSFAGNYNEQFF	TRBV7-6	TRBJ2-1
CASSQDRSGRRSYNEQFF	TRBV3-1	TRBJ2-1
CASRPTEQSHEQFF	TRBV7-7	TRBJ2-1
CASSQDGQGKKTQYF	TRBV4-2	TRBJ2-5
CASSFVGGHYYNEQFF	TRBV5-1	TRBJ2-1
CASSQGRLSGANVLTF	TRBV6-1	TRBJ2-6
CASSLDPGGNGFDTQYF	TRBV7-3	TRBJ2-3
CASSQGDAHANTGELFF	TRBV3-1	TRBJ2-2
CASSLKVGGSYNEQFF	TRBV12-3/TRBV12-4	TRBJ2-1
CASSYGRATLGTDTQYF	TRBV6-2/TRBV6-3	TRBJ2-3
CATSLQGGDTQYF	TRBV24-1	TRBJ2-3
CASSWVFRDRGLNEQFF	TRBV5-5	TRBJ2-1
CSASGVAPGAQYF	TRBV20-1	TRBJ2-3
CSAGELPNYEQFF	TRBV29-1	TRBJ2-1
CASTLTPPVEAFF	TRBV7-9	TRBJ1-1
CSVEDRWWDNEQFF	TRBV29-1	TRBJ2-1
CASSPIGGGSGTDTQYF	TRBV5-1	TRBJ2-3
CASSLYERERAAQYF	TRBV7-6	TRBJ2-5
CASTGGSGYGYTF	TRBV6-1	TRBJ1-2
CASSLFQATDTQYF	TRBV5-6	TRBJ2-3
CSAPGLAGGPPDTQYF	TRBV20-1	TRBJ2-3
CASSQEGLAGTKSSYNEQFF	TRBV3-1	TRBJ2-1
CASSQLMGAGDTQYF	TRBV14	TRBJ2-3
CASSLGMSADTQYF	TRBV5-1	TRBJ2-3
CASSEGQATNEKLFF	TRBV2	TRBJ1-4
CASSPRAGGGQPQHF	TRBV27	TRBJ1-5
CASSMGTPKETQYF	TRBV7-3	TRBJ2-5